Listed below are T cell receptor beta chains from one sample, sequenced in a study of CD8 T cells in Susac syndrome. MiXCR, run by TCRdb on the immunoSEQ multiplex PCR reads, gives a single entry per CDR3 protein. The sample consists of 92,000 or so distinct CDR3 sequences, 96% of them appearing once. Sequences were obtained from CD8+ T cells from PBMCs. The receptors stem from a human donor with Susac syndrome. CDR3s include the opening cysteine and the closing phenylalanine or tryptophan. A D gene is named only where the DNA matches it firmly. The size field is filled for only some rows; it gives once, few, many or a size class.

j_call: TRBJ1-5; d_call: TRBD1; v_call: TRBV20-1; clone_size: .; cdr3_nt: TGCAGTGCTAGAGAGTGGACAGGGAGAAGCAATCAGCCCCAGCATTTT; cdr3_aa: CSAREWTGRSNQPQHF
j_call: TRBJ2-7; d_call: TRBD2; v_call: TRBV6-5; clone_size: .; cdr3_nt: TGTGCCAGCAGTTACGCCCCCCAGGGGACTAGGGCCTACGAGCAGTACTTC; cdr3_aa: CASSYAPQGTRAYEQYF
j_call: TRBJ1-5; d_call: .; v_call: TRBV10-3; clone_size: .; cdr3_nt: TGTGCCATCAGTGGGGAAGCTTATAGCAATCAGCCCCAGCATTTT; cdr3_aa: CAISGEAYSNQPQHF
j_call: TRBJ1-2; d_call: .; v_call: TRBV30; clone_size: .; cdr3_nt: TGTGCCTGGAGTGCCAGCCTCTCCTATGCGGATGGCTACACCTTC; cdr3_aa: CAWSASLSYADGYTF
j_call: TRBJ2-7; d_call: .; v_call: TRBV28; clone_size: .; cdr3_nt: TGTGCCAGCGACACGGGGTACTCCTACGAGCAGTACTTC; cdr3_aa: CASDTGYSYEQYF
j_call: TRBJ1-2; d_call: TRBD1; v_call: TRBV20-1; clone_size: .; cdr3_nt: TGCAGTGCTTCGCCGACAGGGGCTAACTATGGCTACACCTTC; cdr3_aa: CSASPTGANYGYTF
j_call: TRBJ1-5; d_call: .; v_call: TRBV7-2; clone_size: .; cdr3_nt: TGTGCCAGCAGCCAGACAGGAATTAGCAATCAGCCCCAGCATTTT; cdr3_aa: CASSQTGISNQPQHF
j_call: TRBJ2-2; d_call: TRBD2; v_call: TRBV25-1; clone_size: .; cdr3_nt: TGTGCCAGCGGTCGACTAGCGGGGGACGCCGGGGAGCTGTTTTTT; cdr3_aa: CASGRLAGDAGELFF
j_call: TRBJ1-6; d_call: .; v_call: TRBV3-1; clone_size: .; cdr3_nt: TGTGCCAGCAGCCAAGGTAAAGGGAATTCACCCCTCCACTTT; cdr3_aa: CASSQGKGNSPLHF
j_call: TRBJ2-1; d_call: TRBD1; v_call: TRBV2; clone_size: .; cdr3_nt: TGTGCCAGCACTCCGGGACAGGGTCGAAATGAGCAGTTCTTC; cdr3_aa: CASTPGQGRNEQFF
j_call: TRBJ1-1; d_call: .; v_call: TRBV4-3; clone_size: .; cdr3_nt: TGCGCCAGCTCGAGCGTGGGTACGAACACTGAAGCTTTCTTT; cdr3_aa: CASSSVGTNTEAFF
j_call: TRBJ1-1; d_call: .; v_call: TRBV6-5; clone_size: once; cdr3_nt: TGTGCCAGCAGTTACTTTAAGAACACTGAAGCTTTCTTT; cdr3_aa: CASSYFKNTEAFF
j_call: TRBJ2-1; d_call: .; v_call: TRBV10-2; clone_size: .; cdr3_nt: TGCGCCAGCAGTGAGTCGGCGGAGAGCTCCTACAATGAGCAGTTCTTC; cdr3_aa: CASSESAESSYNEQFF
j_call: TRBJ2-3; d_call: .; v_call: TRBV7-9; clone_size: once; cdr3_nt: TGTGCCAGCAGCATAACAGGGGGGGCAGGAGATACGCAGTATTTT; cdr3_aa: CASSITGGAGDTQYF
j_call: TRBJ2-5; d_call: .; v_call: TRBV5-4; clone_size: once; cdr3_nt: TGTGCCAGCAGCCCCCCCGGAGATGAGGCAGAGACCCAGTACTTC; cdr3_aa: CASSPPGDEAETQYF
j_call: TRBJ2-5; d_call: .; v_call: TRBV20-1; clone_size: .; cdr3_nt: TGCAGTGCTAGCGGGCGGGCCCGAAGCCAAGAGACCCAGTACTTC; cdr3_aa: CSASGRARSQETQYF